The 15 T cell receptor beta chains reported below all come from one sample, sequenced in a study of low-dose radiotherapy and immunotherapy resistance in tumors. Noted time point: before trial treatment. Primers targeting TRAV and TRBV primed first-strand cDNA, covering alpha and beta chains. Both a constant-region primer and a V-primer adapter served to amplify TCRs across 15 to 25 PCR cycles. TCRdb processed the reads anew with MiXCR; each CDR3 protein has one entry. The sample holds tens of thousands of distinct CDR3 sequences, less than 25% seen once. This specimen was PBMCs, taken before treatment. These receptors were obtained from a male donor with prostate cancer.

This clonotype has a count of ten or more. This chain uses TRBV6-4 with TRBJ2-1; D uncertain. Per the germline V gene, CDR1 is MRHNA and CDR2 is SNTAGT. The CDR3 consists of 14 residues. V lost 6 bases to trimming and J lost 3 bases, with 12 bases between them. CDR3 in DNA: TGTGCCAGCAGCCCTGTTTTCAACTACAATGAGCAGTTCTTC. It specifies CASSPVFNYNEQFF.

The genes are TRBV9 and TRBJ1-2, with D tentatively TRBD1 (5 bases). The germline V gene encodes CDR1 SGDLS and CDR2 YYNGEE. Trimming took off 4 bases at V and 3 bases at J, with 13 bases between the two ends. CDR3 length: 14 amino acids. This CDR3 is CASSPRQNHYGYTF. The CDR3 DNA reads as TGTGCCAGCAGCCCACGACAGAATCACTATGGCTACACCTTC.

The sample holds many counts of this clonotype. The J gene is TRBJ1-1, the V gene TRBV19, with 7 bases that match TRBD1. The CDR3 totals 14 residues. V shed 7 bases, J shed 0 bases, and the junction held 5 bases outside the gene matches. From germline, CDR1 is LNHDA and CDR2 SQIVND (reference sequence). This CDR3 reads CASTRTGMNTEAFF. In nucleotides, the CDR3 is TGTGCCAGTACTAGGACAGGCATGAACACTGAAGCTTTCTTT.

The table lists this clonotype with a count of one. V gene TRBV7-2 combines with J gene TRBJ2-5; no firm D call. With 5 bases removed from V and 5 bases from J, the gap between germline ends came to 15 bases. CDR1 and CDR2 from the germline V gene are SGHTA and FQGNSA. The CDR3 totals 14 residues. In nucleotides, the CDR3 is TGTGCCAGCAGCGAAGGCTCCCTGAGGGAGACCCAGTACTTC. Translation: CASSEGSLRETQYF.

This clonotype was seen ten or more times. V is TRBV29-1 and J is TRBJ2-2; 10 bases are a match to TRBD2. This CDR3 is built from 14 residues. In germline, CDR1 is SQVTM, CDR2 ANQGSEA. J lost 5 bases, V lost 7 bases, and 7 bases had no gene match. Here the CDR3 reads CSAEGSGRTGELFF. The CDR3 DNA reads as TGCAGCGCAGAAGGTAGCGGGAGGACCGGGGAGCTGTTTTTT.

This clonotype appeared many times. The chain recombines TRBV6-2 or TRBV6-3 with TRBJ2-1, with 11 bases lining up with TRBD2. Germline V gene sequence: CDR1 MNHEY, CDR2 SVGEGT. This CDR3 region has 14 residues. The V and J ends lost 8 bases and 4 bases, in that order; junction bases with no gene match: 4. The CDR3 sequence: CASGTSGGYNEQFF. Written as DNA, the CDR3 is TGTGCCAGCGGCACTAGCGGGGGTTACAATGAGCAGTTCTTC.

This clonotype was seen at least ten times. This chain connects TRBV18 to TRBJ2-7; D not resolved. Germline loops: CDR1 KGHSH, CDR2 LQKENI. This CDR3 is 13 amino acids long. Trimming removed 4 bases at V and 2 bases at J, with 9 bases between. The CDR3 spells CASSRAGTYEQYF. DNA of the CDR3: TGTGCCAGCTCACGGGCAGGAACCTACGAGCAGTACTTC.

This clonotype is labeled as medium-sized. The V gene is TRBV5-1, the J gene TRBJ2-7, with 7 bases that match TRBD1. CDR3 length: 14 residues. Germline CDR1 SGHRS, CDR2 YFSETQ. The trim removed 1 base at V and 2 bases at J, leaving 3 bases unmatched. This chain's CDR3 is CASSLTGTAYEQYF. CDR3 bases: TGCGCCAGCAGCTTGACAGGGACAGCCTACGAGCAGTACTTC.

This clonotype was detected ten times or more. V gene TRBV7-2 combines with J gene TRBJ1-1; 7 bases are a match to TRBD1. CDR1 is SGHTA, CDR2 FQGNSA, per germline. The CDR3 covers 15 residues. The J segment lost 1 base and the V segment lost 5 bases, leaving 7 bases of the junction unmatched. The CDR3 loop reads CASSSWTGENTEAFF. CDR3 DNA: TGTGCCAGCAGCAGCTGGACAGGTGAGAACACTGAAGCTTTCTTT. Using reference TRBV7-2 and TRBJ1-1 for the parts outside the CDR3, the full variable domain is GAGVSQSPSNKVTEKGKDVELRCDPISGHTALYWYRQSLGQGLEFLIYFQGNSAPDKSGLPSDRFSAERTGGSVSTLTIQRTQQEDSAVYLCASSSWTGENTEAFFGQGTRLTVV.

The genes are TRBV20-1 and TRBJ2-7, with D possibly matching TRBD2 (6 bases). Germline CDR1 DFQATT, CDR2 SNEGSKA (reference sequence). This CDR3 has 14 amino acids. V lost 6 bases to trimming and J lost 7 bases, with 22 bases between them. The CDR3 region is CSATYGGRGGEQYF. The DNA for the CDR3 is TGCAGTGCGACCTACGGGGGAAGGGGCGGGGAGCAGTACTTC.

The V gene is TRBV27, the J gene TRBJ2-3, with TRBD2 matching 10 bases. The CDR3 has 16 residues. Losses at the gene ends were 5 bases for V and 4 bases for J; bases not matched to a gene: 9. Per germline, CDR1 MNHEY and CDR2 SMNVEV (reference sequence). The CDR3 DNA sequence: TGTGCCAGCAGTGAGGGACTAGCGACGTTTTCAGATACGCAGTATTTT. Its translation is CASSEGLATFSDTQYF.

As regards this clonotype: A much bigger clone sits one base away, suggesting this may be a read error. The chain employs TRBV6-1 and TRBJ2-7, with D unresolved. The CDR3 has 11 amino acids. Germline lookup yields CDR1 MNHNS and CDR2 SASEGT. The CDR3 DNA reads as TGTGCCAGCAGCCCAGCCTACGAGCGGTACTTC. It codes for CASSPAYERYF.

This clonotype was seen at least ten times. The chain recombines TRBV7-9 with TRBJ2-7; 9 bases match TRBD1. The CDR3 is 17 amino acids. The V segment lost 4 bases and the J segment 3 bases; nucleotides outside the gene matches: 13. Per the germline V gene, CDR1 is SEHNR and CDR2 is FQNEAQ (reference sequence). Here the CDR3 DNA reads TGTGCCAGCAGCTCCGGGACAGGGCTCGTGAGAGGCTACGAGCAGTACTTC. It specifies CASSSGTGLVRGYEQYF.

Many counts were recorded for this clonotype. In nucleotides, the CDR3 is TGTGCCAGCTTTGATAACTACGAGCAGTACTTC. This codes for CASFDNYEQYF. V is TRBV2 and J is TRBJ2-7; D unresolved. The CDR3 runs 11 residues. The V gene lost 8 bases and the J gene lost 3 bases, with 8 bases spanning the gap. Germline CDR1 is SNHLY and CDR2 is FYNNEI.

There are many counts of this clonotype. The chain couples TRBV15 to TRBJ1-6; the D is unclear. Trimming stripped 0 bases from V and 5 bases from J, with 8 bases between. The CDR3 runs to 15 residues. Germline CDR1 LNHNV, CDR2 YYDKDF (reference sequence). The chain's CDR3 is CATSRDGRNNSPLHF. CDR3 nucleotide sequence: TGTGCCACCAGCAGAGATGGGCGCAATAATTCACCCCTCCACTTT.